A selection of T cell receptor beta chains follows, all from one sample in a study of blood T cell repertoires in COVID-19. Some clones are missing from TCRdb's copy, which holds only in-frame ones; the method was immunoSEQ multiplex PCR. The table lists about 180,000 clones, 87% of them singletons. Sequenced sample: peripheral blood. Receptors were obtained from a woman aged 65 to 85 with COVID-19, enrolled during active disease. Both conserved end residues are part of each CDR3. D genes are given only for firm matches. Some rows have no size entry. The others give once, few or many, or a class for an expanded clone.

clone size: .
D gene: TRBD1
CDR3 length: 15
V gene: TRBV6-5
J gene: TRBJ1-2
CDR3 protein: CASNKGDSAIYGYTF
CDR3 DNA: TGTGCCAGCAACAAAGGGGACAGCGCGATTTATGGCTACACCTTC

clone size: .
D gene: .
CDR3 length: 16
V gene: TRBV6-1
J gene: TRBJ1-5
CDR3 protein: CASSDTSRRVNQPQHF
CDR3 DNA: TGTGCCAGCAGTGACACGTCCCGCAGGGTTAATCAGCCCCAGCATTTT

clone size: .
D gene: TRBD2
CDR3 length: 16
V gene: TRBV5-1
J gene: TRBJ2-3
CDR3 protein: CASSRGYSGSTDTQYF
CDR3 DNA: TGCGCCAGCAGCCGCGGGTACAGCGGGAGTACAGATACGCAGTATTTT

clone size: few
D gene: .
CDR3 length: 15
V gene: TRBV27
J gene: TRBJ1-2
CDR3 protein: CASSLSKQGRYGYTF
CDR3 DNA: TGTGCCAGCAGTTTATCGAAGCAGGGTCGCTATGGCTACACCTTC

clone size: .
D gene: .
CDR3 length: 21
V gene: TRBV3-1/TRBV3-2
J gene: TRBJ2-6
CDR3 protein: CAGKDLSGRNQPNSGANVLTF
CDR3 DNA: TGTGCCGGAAAAGACTTATCGGGGAGAAATCAACCAAACTCTGGGGCCAACGTCCTGACTTTC

clone size: .
D gene: .
CDR3 length: 15
V gene: TRBV9
J gene: TRBJ2-1
CDR3 protein: CASSVGSGFVAEQFF
CDR3 DNA: TGTGCCAGCAGCGTAGGATCGGGGTTCGTGGCTGAGCAGTTCTTC

clone size: .
D gene: .
CDR3 length: 15
V gene: TRBV7-9
J gene: TRBJ2-2
CDR3 protein: CASSSPTKNTGELFF
CDR3 DNA: TGTGCCAGCAGCTCCCCGACAAAGAACACCGGGGAGCTGTTTTTT

clone size: .
D gene: TRBD2
CDR3 length: 14
V gene: TRBV9
J gene: TRBJ2-2
CDR3 protein: CASSVVSGDGELFF
CDR3 DNA: TGTGCCAGCAGCGTAGTCAGCGGGGACGGGGAGCTGTTTTTT

clone size: .
D gene: .
CDR3 length: 13
V gene: TRBV28
J gene: TRBJ2-7
CDR3 protein: CASGLDQSYEQYF
CDR3 DNA: TGTGCCAGCGGACTGGACCAATCCTACGAGCAGTACTTC

clone size: .
D gene: TRBD1
CDR3 length: 17
V gene: TRBV19
J gene: TRBJ1-3
CDR3 protein: CASSTFPGQGGGNTIYF
CDR3 DNA: TGTGCCAGTAGTACTTTCCCGGGACAGGGAGGCGGAAACACCATATATTTT

clone size: .
D gene: TRBD1
CDR3 length: 13
V gene: TRBV12-3/TRBV12-4
J gene: TRBJ2-7
CDR3 protein: CASSFRQGAEQYF
CDR3 DNA: TGTGCCAGCAGTTTTCGACAGGGAGCCGAGCAGTACTTC

clone size: .
D gene: .
CDR3 length: 17
V gene: TRBV7-7
J gene: TRBJ2-3
CDR3 protein: CASSPITGNLYVDTQYF
CDR3 DNA: TGTGCTAGCAGTCCTATAACCGGGAATCTTTACGTCGATACGCAGTATTTT

clone size: .
D gene: TRBD1
CDR3 length: 13
V gene: TRBV2
J gene: TRBJ2-4
CDR3 protein: CASSVDRGNIQYF
CDR3 DNA: TGTGCCAGCAGTGTCGACAGGGGAAACATTCAGTACTTC

clone size: few
D gene: .
CDR3 length: 14
V gene: TRBV19
J gene: TRBJ1-1
CDR3 protein: CASSIDRGIAEAFF
CDR3 DNA: TGTGCCAGTAGTATAGACAGGGGAATTGCTGAAGCTTTCTTT

clone size: .
D gene: .
CDR3 length: 16
V gene: TRBV5-1
J gene: TRBJ2-1
CDR3 protein: CASSLRGRDSYNEQFF
CDR3 DNA: TGCGCCAGCAGCTTGAGAGGGCGGGACTCCTACAATGAGCAGTTCTTC

clone size: .
D gene: TRBD1
CDR3 length: 15
V gene: TRBV2
J gene: TRBJ2-2
CDR3 protein: CASSYGDRLTGELFF
CDR3 DNA: TGTGCCAGCTCATACGGGGACAGATTGACCGGGGAGCTGTTTTTT

clone size: .
D gene: .
CDR3 length: 13
V gene: TRBV19
J gene: TRBJ2-7
CDR3 protein: CASSIIPGDEQYF
CDR3 DNA: TGTGCCAGTAGTATAATTCCAGGGGACGAGCAGTACTTC

clone size: .
D gene: TRBD1
CDR3 length: 15
V gene: TRBV28
J gene: TRBJ2-5
CDR3 protein: CASSHRSQGKETQYF
CDR3 DNA: TGTGCCAGCAGCCATCGATCACAGGGGAAAGAGACCCAGTACTTC

clone size: .
D gene: .
CDR3 length: 15
V gene: TRBV11-2
J gene: TRBJ1-5
CDR3 protein: CASSLDPGGNQPQHF
CDR3 DNA: TGTGCCAGCAGCTTAGATCCGGGGGGGAATCAGCCCCAGCATTTT

clone size: .
D gene: .
CDR3 length: 17
V gene: TRBV5-1
J gene: TRBJ1-2
CDR3 protein: CASSAEPNIQVSGGYTF
CDR3 DNA: TGCGCCAGCAGCGCCGAACCTAACATACAGGTATCCGGGGGCTACACCTTC

clone size: .
D gene: .
CDR3 length: 13
V gene: TRBV6-4
J gene: TRBJ1-1
CDR3 protein: CASRTQGDTEAFF
CDR3 DNA: TGTGCCAGCAGAACGCAAGGAGACACTGAAGCTTTCTTT

clone size: .
D gene: TRBD1
CDR3 length: 15
V gene: TRBV27
J gene: TRBJ1-1
CDR3 protein: CASSLSTTGGTEAFF
CDR3 DNA: TGTGCCAGCAGTTTAAGTACTACAGGGGGCACTGAAGCTTTCTTT

clone size: .
D gene: TRBD1
CDR3 length: 17
V gene: TRBV6-1
J gene: TRBJ1-2
CDR3 protein: CASSGSGTGGFSYGYTF
CDR3 DNA: TGTGCCAGCAGTGGCTCCGGGACAGGGGGCTTCAGCTATGGCTACACCTTC

clone size: .
D gene: .
CDR3 length: 17
V gene: TRBV3-1/TRBV3-2
J gene: TRBJ1-5
CDR3 protein: CASSQGGTLALRQPQHF
CDR3 DNA: TGTGCCAGCAGCCAAGGGGGGACACTGGCGCTGAGGCAGCCCCAGCATTTT

clone size: .
D gene: .
CDR3 length: 14
V gene: TRBV6-5
J gene: TRBJ1-2
CDR3 protein: CASSYILGSDGYTF
CDR3 DNA: TGTGCCAGCAGTTACATTTTGGGGAGTGATGGCTACACCTTC

clone size: .
D gene: .
CDR3 length: 13
V gene: TRBV5-4
J gene: TRBJ2-7
CDR3 protein: CASSLVPGYEQYF
CDR3 DNA: TGTGCCAGCAGCTTGGTTCCAGGCTACGAGCAGTACTTC

clone size: .
D gene: TRBD2
CDR3 length: 14
V gene: TRBV20-1
J gene: TRBJ2-7
CDR3 protein: CSASGASGRNEQYF
CDR3 DNA: TGCAGTGCTAGTGGGGCTAGCGGGAGGAACGAGCAGTACTTC

clone size: .
D gene: .
CDR3 length: 13
V gene: TRBV7-8
J gene: TRBJ2-1
CDR3 protein: CASRLQEYNEQFF
CDR3 DNA: TGTGCCAGCAGGTTACAGGAATACAATGAGCAGTTCTTC

clone size: .
D gene: .
CDR3 length: 15
V gene: TRBV7-6
J gene: TRBJ2-5
CDR3 protein: CASSSPSSGGETQYF
CDR3 DNA: TGTGCCAGCAGCTCTCCTAGCTCCGGAGGGGAGACCCAGTACTTC

clone size: once
D gene: TRBD2
CDR3 length: 16
V gene: TRBV11-3
J gene: TRBJ2-5
CDR3 protein: CASSQGTSGGGGTQYF
CDR3 DNA: TGTGCCAGCAGCCAAGGGACTAGCGGAGGGGGGGGGACCCAGTACTTC

clone size: .
D gene: TRBD1
CDR3 length: 15
V gene: TRBV11-2
J gene: TRBJ2-7
CDR3 protein: CASSLDSQGAYEQYF
CDR3 DNA: TGTGCCAGCAGCTTAGATAGCCAGGGGGCGTACGAGCAGTACTTC

clone size: .
D gene: .
CDR3 length: 14
V gene: TRBV7-2
J gene: TRBJ1-2
CDR3 protein: CASSLGGRGRGYTF
CDR3 DNA: TGTGCCAGCAGCTTAGGAGGCAGGGGTCGAGGCTACACCTTC

clone size: .
D gene: .
CDR3 length: 13
V gene: TRBV7-2
J gene: TRBJ1-1
CDR3 protein: CASRGGGAGEAFF
CDR3 DNA: TGTGCCAGCAGGGGAGGAGGGGCGGGTGAAGCTTTCTTT

clone size: .
D gene: TRBD2
CDR3 length: 17
V gene: TRBV15
J gene: TRBJ2-1
CDR3 protein: CATRRGKTSGAYNEQFF
CDR3 DNA: TGTGCCACCAGGAGGGGTAAAACTAGCGGGGCCTACAATGAGCAGTTCTTC

clone size: .
D gene: TRBD2
CDR3 length: 15
V gene: TRBV5-4
J gene: TRBJ2-1
CDR3 protein: CASSLKASGRPLQFF
CDR3 DNA: TGTGCCAGCAGCCTCAAGGCTAGCGGGAGGCCACTGCAGTTCTTC

clone size: once
D gene: TRBD1
CDR3 length: 15
V gene: TRBV5-1
J gene: TRBJ1-1
CDR3 protein: CASSLEGALNTEAFF
CDR3 DNA: TGCGCCAGCAGCTTAGAGGGGGCCTTGAACACTGAAGCTTTCTTT

clone size: once
D gene: .
CDR3 length: 13
V gene: TRBV30
J gene: TRBJ2-1
CDR3 protein: CAWQIGQYNEQFF
CDR3 DNA: TGTGCCTGGCAAATTGGACAGTACAATGAGCAGTTCTTC

clone size: .
D gene: .
CDR3 length: 18
V gene: TRBV6-2/TRBV6-3
J gene: TRBJ2-3
CDR3 protein: CASSYQGAWVDSTDTQYF
CDR3 DNA: TGTGCCAGCAGTTACCAGGGCGCTTGGGTGGATAGCACAGATACGCAGTATTTT

clone size: .
D gene: .
CDR3 length: 16
V gene: TRBV9
J gene: TRBJ1-6
CDR3 protein: CASSVGPGVDNSPLHF
CDR3 DNA: TGTGCCAGCAGCGTAGGCCCAGGGGTCGATAATTCACCCCTCCACTTT

clone size: .
D gene: .
CDR3 length: 15
V gene: TRBV5-1
J gene: TRBJ1-1
CDR3 protein: CASSLDLTRGGEAFF
CDR3 DNA: TGCGCCAGCAGCTTGGACCTCACTCGCGGGGGTGAAGCTTTCTTT

clone size: .
D gene: TRBD1
CDR3 length: 16
V gene: TRBV6-6
J gene: TRBJ2-7
CDR3 protein: CASSYSRDRGLYEQYF
CDR3 DNA: TGTGCCAGCAGTTACTCCCGGGACAGGGGGCTATACGAGCAGTACTTC

clone size: .
D gene: .
CDR3 length: 16
V gene: TRBV19
J gene: TRBJ1-2
CDR3 protein: CASSRFSGEGNYGYTF
CDR3 DNA: TGTGCCAGTAGTAGATTCTCAGGGGAAGGAAACTATGGCTACACCTTC

clone size: .
D gene: TRBD2
CDR3 length: 15
V gene: TRBV28
J gene: TRBJ2-7
CDR3 protein: CASRRFSGASYEQYF
CDR3 DNA: TGTGCCAGCAGGCGGTTTAGCGGGGCCTCCTACGAGCAGTACTTC

clone size: .
D gene: TRBD1
CDR3 length: 16
V gene: TRBV18
J gene: TRBJ2-7
CDR3 protein: CASSQTAPGQPYEQYF
CDR3 DNA: TGTGCCAGCTCACAAACTGCTCCGGGACAGCCCTACGAGCAGTACTTC

clone size: once
D gene: TRBD1
CDR3 length: 15
V gene: TRBV5-1
J gene: TRBJ2-7
CDR3 protein: CASSLASGQTYEQYF
CDR3 DNA: TGCGCCAGCAGCTTAGCCTCGGGACAGACCTACGAGCAGTACTTC

clone size: few
D gene: .
CDR3 length: 14
V gene: TRBV19
J gene: TRBJ1-5
CDR3 protein: CASSTILRSQPQHF
CDR3 DNA: TGTGCCAGTAGTACTATCCTCCGGAGTCAGCCCCAGCATTTT

clone size: .
D gene: TRBD1
CDR3 length: 13
V gene: TRBV18
J gene: TRBJ1-2
CDR3 protein: CASSPDREYGYTF
CDR3 DNA: TGTGCCAGCTCACCAGACAGGGAGTATGGCTACACCTTC

clone size: .
D gene: TRBD2
CDR3 length: 13
V gene: TRBV5-1
J gene: TRBJ2-1
CDR3 protein: CASGLADYNEQFF
CDR3 DNA: TGCGCCAGCGGCCTAGCGGACTACAATGAGCAGTTCTTC

clone size: .
D gene: TRBD2
CDR3 length: 13
V gene: TRBV7-9
J gene: TRBJ2-7
CDR3 protein: CASSVTSVDEQYF
CDR3 DNA: TGTGCCAGCAGCGTTACTAGCGTCGACGAGCAGTACTTC

clone size: .
D gene: .
CDR3 length: 14
V gene: TRBV28
J gene: TRBJ2-2
CDR3 protein: CASSRTGYTGELFF
CDR3 DNA: TGTGCCAGCAGCCGTACAGGGTACACCGGGGAGCTGTTTTTT

clone size: .
D gene: TRBD2
CDR3 length: 14
V gene: TRBV7-3
J gene: TRBJ2-7
CDR3 protein: CASSLTGGSYEQYF
CDR3 DNA: TGTGCCAGCAGTCTTACTGGCGGGAGTTACGAGCAGTACTTC

clone size: .
D gene: .
CDR3 length: 14
V gene: TRBV18
J gene: TRBJ1-2
CDR3 protein: CASSPARGSYGYTF
CDR3 DNA: TGTGCCAGCTCACCAGCCAGGGGATCTTACGGCTACACCTTC

clone size: .
D gene: TRBD1
CDR3 length: 15
V gene: TRBV6-1
J gene: TRBJ1-5
CDR3 protein: CASSEVGQDYQPQHF
CDR3 DNA: TGTGCCAGCAGTGAAGTGGGACAGGACTATCAGCCCCAGCATTTT